Shown below are 13 T cell receptor beta chains from a single sample sequenced in a study of blood T cell repertoires in COVID-19. This table comes from immunoSEQ multiplex PCR, and its TCRdb copy is limited to in-frame clones, with some not included. This table has some 98,000 clones, approximately 79% appearing once. The sample taken for sequencing was peripheral blood. The source of these receptors is a man between 65 and 85 years old with active or convalescent COVID-19.

This clone was found once. The V gene is TRBV27, the J gene TRBJ2-1, with TRBD1 identical over 9 bases. CDR1 and CDR2 from the germline V gene are MNHEY and SMNVEV (reference sequence). The CDR3 spans 17 residues. Unmatched junction bases numbered 13, after V lost 3 bases and J lost 7 bases. CDR3 residues: CASSFLLPGQGWNEQFF. The CDR3, as DNA: TGTGCCAGCAGTTTCCTTCTCCCGGGACAGGGTTGGAATGAGCAGTTCTTC.

This rearrangement joins TRBV4-3 to TRBJ2-7; 7 bases fit TRBD1. CDR1 is LGHNA and CDR2 is YSLEER in the germline V gene. J was trimmed by 2 bases and V by 0 bases; bases with no gene match: 7. CDR3 length: 16 residues. The CDR3 coding sequence is TGCGCCAGCAGCCAAGAGGGCGGACAGGTTACCTACGAGCAGTACTTC. It yields the protein CASSQEGGQVTYEQYF.

J is TRBJ2-7 and V is TRBV7-6, with 10 bases that match TRBD1. Per the germline V gene, CDR1 is SGHVS and CDR2 is FNYEAQ. V lost 1 base to trimming and J lost 5 bases; unmatched junction nucleotides: 5. CDR3 size: 15 residues. Written as DNA, the CDR3 is TGTGCCAGCAGCTTAGTAGGGACAGGGGTTAACGAGCAGTACTTC. Translating it yields CASSLVGTGVNEQYF.

The CDR3 bases are TGTGCCACCCAGTTAGCGGGGATATACACAGATACGCAGTATTTT. It is translated as CATQLAGIYTDTQYF. The chain employs TRBV28 and TRBJ2-3; TRBD2 matches at 8 bases. The CDR3 extends over 15 amino acids. The germline V gene encodes CDR1 MDHEN and CDR2 SYDVKM. Losses at the gene ends were 10 bases for V and 2 bases for J; bases not matched to a gene: 11.

The V gene is TRBV27, the J gene TRBJ2-7; 10 positions agree with TRBD2. From germline, CDR1 is MNHEY and CDR2 SMNVEV (reference sequence). V shed 6 bases, J shed 6 bases, and the junction held 8 bases outside the gene matches. This CDR3 spans 14 amino acids. The CDR3 is CASRTGLATGEQYF. The CDR3 coding sequence is TGTGCCAGCAGGACGGGACTAGCGACGGGCGAGCAGTACTTC.

V usage is TRBV4-1 and J usage is TRBJ2-2; TRBD2 matches 14 bases. The J segment lost 2 bases and the V segment lost 5 bases, leaving 7 bases of the junction unmatched. The CDR3 sequence is 18 residues long. Germline V gene sequence: CDR1 MGHRA, CDR2 YSYEKL. The DNA of the CDR3 is TGCGCCAGCAGCATTCGGACTAGCGGGGGGTCAAACACCGGGGAGCTGTTTTTT. This encodes CASSIRTSGGSNTGELFF.

This rearrangement joins TRBV14 to TRBJ1-3; D is unclear. Germline-derived CDR1 and CDR2 are SGHDN and FVKESK. V shed 1 base and J shed 3 bases, with 13 bases lying between them. CDR3 size: 16 residues. The CDR3 loop reads CASSQVRGAFGNTIYF. In DNA, the CDR3 is TGTGCCAGCAGCCAAGTCCGGGGAGCCTTTGGAAACACCATATATTTT. Based on the CDR3 plus reference TRBV14 and TRBJ1-3, the full variable domain is EAGVTQFPSHSVIEKGQTVTLRCDPISGHDNLYWYRRVMGKEIKFLLHFVKESKQDESGMPNNRFLAERTGGTYSTLKVQPAELEDSGVYFCASSQVRGAFGNTIYFGEGSWLTVV.

The J gene is TRBJ2-7, the V gene TRBV5-1; TRBD1 matches at 10 bases. Looked up from germline, CDR1 is SGHRS and CDR2 is YFSETQ. The CDR3 spans 14 residues. V gave up 4 bases and J gave up 7 bases; unmatched junction bases: 8. CDR3 residues: CASSLGTGAEEQYF. The CDR3 DNA follows: TGCGCCAGCAGCCTTGGGACAGGGGCGGAAGAGCAGTACTTC.

Only one count was recorded for this clone. This chain joins TRBV21-1 and TRBJ1-5; no DNA check was done on the table's D call, TRBD1. TRBV21-1 is a known pseudogene. This CDR3 contains 11 residues. Written as DNA, the CDR3 is TGTGCCAGCAGCAAATGGGACAGGGGTCATTTT. It encodes CASSKWDRGHF.

In nucleotides, the CDR3 is TGTGCCAGCAGCTTGCTAGCGGGGGCTTCGAACACCGGGGAGCTGTTTTTT. Protein sequence: CASSLLAGASNTGELFF. The chain links TRBV11-3 to TRBJ2-2; 10 nucleotides align to TRBD2. The CDR3 runs to 17 residues. The germline gives CDR1 SGHNT, CDR2 YENEEA. The V and J ends lost 3 bases and 0 bases, in that order; junction bases with no gene match: 4.

This chain joins TRBV5-1 and TRBJ2-3; tentative D call: TRBD2 (5 bases). CDR1 SGHRS and CDR2 YFSETQ come from the germline V gene. Deletions cut 3 bases from V and 6 bases from J, with 23 bases between. The CDR3 extends over 17 amino acids. CDR3 in amino acids: CASSSPSSGKSGDTQYF. The DNA of the CDR3 is TGCGCCAGCAGCTCCCCAAGTTCAGGTAAGTCGGGGGATACGCAGTATTTT.

The J gene is TRBJ1-6, the V gene TRBV7-2; D unclear. Trimming took 7 bases from V and 9 from J, leaving 16 bases between them. The CDR3 covers 14 residues. Per germline, CDR1 SGHTA and CDR2 FQGNSA. The CDR3, as DNA: TGTGCCAGCAACAACTATTTCGGGATTTCACCCCTCCACTTT. Amino acids: CASNNYFGISPLHF.

With regard to this clone: The junction differs from germline at one of its ends, possibly a read error. Within the sample, other DNA sequences also encode this same CDR3. The chain uses TRBV27 and TRBJ2-6; D might be TRBD1 (5 bases). Germline CDR1 and CDR2: MNHEY and SMNVEV (reference sequence). The CDR3 loop spans 14 amino acids. The CDR3: CASRSSSGANVLTF. DNA of the CDR3: TGTGCCAGCAGGTCGAGCTCTGGGGCCAACGTCCTGACTTTT.